These 28 T cell receptor beta chains came from one sample sequenced in a study of prognosis after radiotherapy for stage I lung cancer. CDR3 of TCR beta was amplified from genomic DNA via a two-round multiplex PCR. Initially, in first-round PCR, primers specific to each TRBV and TRBJ gene were used. TCRdb ran MiXCR on the multiplex PCR reads and lists one entry per CDR3 protein. The sample gives some 14,000 distinct CDR3 sequences, roughly 38% of which show up once; about 40% is in the top ten. The sample consisted of PBMCs, taken before or after stereotactic body radiation therapy (not recorded which). The receptors shown here come from a donor at least 50 years old with non-small cell lung cancer.

This clonotype was seen a few times. DNA of the CDR3: TGTGCCAGCTCACCCTCTCCGACAGGGCTAGACAATGAGCAGTTCTTC. Amino acid sequence: CASSPSPTGLDNEQFF. This chain joins TRBV18 and TRBJ2-1, with TRBD1 identical over 7 bases. Per germline, CDR1 KGHSH and CDR2 LQKENI. V lost 3 bases to trimming and J lost 5 bases; unmatched junction nucleotides: 10. The CDR3 is made up of 16 amino acids.

This clonotype came up many times. The rearrangement uses TRBV11-1 and TRBJ1-1; TRBD1 matches 8 bases. CDR3 size: 14 residues. V was pared by 5 bases and J by 1 base, with 3 bases of the junction left unmatched. Germline CDR1 and CDR2: SGHAT and FQDESV (reference sequence). The CDR3 protein is CASSQGAGNTEAFF. The CDR3 DNA reads as TGTGCCAGCAGCCAGGGGGCAGGGAACACTGAAGCTTTCTTT.

This clonotype was counted ten times or more. This chain uses TRBV10-2 with TRBJ2-7, with no clear D. This CDR3 has 13 residues. V was shortened by 5 bases and J by 2 bases, with 10 bases between the two germline ends. CDR1 WSHSY and CDR2 SAAADI come from the germline V gene. CDR3 sequence reads: CASSRVWTYEQYF. In DNA form, the CDR3 reads TGCGCCAGCAGTCGGGTTTGGACCTACGAGCAGTACTTC.

The genes are TRBV25-1 and TRBJ1-2; tentatively, D is TRBD1 (5 bases). CDR3 size: 15 residues. The germline V gene encodes CDR1 MGHDK and CDR2 SYGVNS. Here the CDR3 reads CERSEPGPTNYGYTF. The CDR3 nucleotides are TGTGAAAGAAGTGAACCGGGACCGACTAACTATGGCTACACCTTC.

This clonotype was counted at least ten times. The V gene is TRBV28, the J gene TRBJ2-5, with 8 bases aligning to TRBD2. The CDR3 has 15 residues. CDR1 MDHEN and CDR2 SYDVKM come from the germline V gene. Trimming removed 6 bases from V and 4 bases from J; junction bases left unmatched: 10. DNA of the CDR3: TGTGCCAGCAGCCCCGGGGGGGCCCTGGGAGAGACCCAGTACTTC. Protein sequence: CASSPGGALGETQYF. Complete variable domain (other parts from reference TRBV28 and TRBJ2-5): DVKVTQSSRYLVKRTGEKVFLECVQDMDHENMFWYRQDPGLGLRLIYFSYDVKMKEKGDIPEGYSVSREKKERFSLILESASTNQTSMYLCASSPGGALGETQYFGPGTRLLVL.

There are many counts of this clonotype. This chain joins TRBV28 and TRBJ1-5; 9 bases fit TRBD1. This CDR3 contains 14 residues. The trim removed 6 bases at V and 7 bases at J, leaving 7 bases unmatched. The germline V gene has CDR1 MDHEN and CDR2 SYDVKM. The chain's CDR3 is CASSLKQGAQPQHF. The CDR3 nucleotides read TGTGCCAGCAGCCTCAAACAGGGGGCCCAGCCCCAGCATTTT.

Ten or more counts support this clonotype. The V call is TRBV28, the J call TRBJ2-5; tentatively, D is TRBD1 (5 bases). The CDR3 is 15 residues long. Germline V gene lookup returns CDR1 MDHEN and CDR2 SYDVKM. V gave up 1 base and J gave up 3 bases, with 12 bases separating them. The CDR3 sequence: CASSLSRAGKETQYF. The CDR3, as DNA: TGTGCCAGCAGTTTATCTCGGGCAGGGAAAGAGACCCAGTACTTC.

At least ten counts were recorded for this clonotype. The chain combines TRBV2 with TRBJ2-2; a weak D match, TRBD1 (6 bases). The V gene lost 2 bases and the J gene lost 5 bases, with 12 bases spanning the gap. CDR1 and CDR2 (germline): SNHLY, FYNNEI. The CDR3 spans 15 residues. In DNA, the CDR3 is TGTGCCAGCAGTGAATGGCAGGGGATAACCGGGGAGCTGTTTTTT. Protein: CASSEWQGITGELFF.

This clonotype was seen ten or more times. The chain carries TRBV30 and TRBJ2-1; D remains ambiguous. Trimming pared 2 bases from V and 8 bases from J, leaving 19 bases between. Germline CDR1 reads GTSNPN; CDR2 reads SVGIG (reference sequence). There are 15 residues in the CDR3. The chain's CDR3 is CAWSLNLELPHEQFF. DNA for the CDR3: TGTGCCTGGAGTTTGAATCTAGAACTTCCCCATGAGCAGTTCTTC.

This clonotype was seen ten or more times. The CDR3 is CSVDTPLAGVTDTQYF. Written as DNA, the CDR3 is TGCAGCGTTGACACGCCTTTGGCGGGGGTCACAGATACGCAGTATTTT. The rearrangement joins TRBV29-1 to TRBJ2-3; 7 nucleotides line up with TRBD2. The germline CDR1 and CDR2 sequences are SQVTM and ANQGSEA. V lost 3 bases and J lost 2; bases outside the gene matches: 11. The CDR3 contains 16 residues.

In its sample, this clonotype was seen many times. The chain is built from TRBV5-4 and TRBJ2-1; D not resolved. The CDR3 is 12 residues long. V lost 3 bases to trimming and J lost 5 bases, with 6 bases between them. Germline V gives CDR1 SGHNT, CDR2 YYREEE (reference sequence). The CDR3, as DNA: TGTGCCAGCAGCTACTCTAACAATGAGCAGTTCTTC. Its translation is CASSYSNNEQFF.

Many counts were recorded for this clonotype. The rearrangement uses TRBV9 and TRBJ2-5; TRBD2 matches 9 bases. The CDR3 is made up of 16 amino acids. CDR1 is SGDLS and CDR2 is YYNGEE in the germline V gene. V shed 4 bases and J 5 bases; nucleotides not matched to a gene: 12. The CDR3 DNA reads TGTGCCAGCAGCAGTGCCCAGCTAGCGGGGAGGGAGACCCAGTACTTC. Its protein is CASSSAQLAGRETQYF.

This clonotype counts as medium-sized. The DNA for the CDR3 is TGTGCCAGCAGTTATGGGGGCTCTGGGGCCAACGTCCTGACTTTC. Protein product: CASSYGGSGANVLTF. The chain couples TRBV6-2 or TRBV6-3 to TRBJ2-6; D is possibly TRBD1 or TRBD2 (5 bases each). V lost 3 bases and J lost 0, with 6 bases in between. CDR3 length: 15 amino acids. CDR1 is MNHEY, CDR2 SVGEGT, per germline.

In this sample, this clonotype turned up many times. The J gene is TRBJ2-3, the V gene TRBV3-1; 10 bases fit TRBD2. V was clipped by 1 base and J by 8 bases; unmatched bases: 15. The length of the CDR3 is 18 residues. The germline gives CDR1 LGHDT, CDR2 YNNKEL (reference sequence). DNA for the CDR3: TGTGCCAGCAGCCAAGCAGTCTTAGCGGGAGGCCCGAGGAGTACGCAGTATTTT. This codes for CASSQAVLAGGPRSTQYF.

Within the sample, this clonotype is medium-sized. The V call is TRBV20-1, the J call TRBJ2-7; D gene uncertain. Germline CDR1 and CDR2: DFQATT and SNEGSKA (reference sequence). Trimming cost V 2 bases and J 2 bases, with 13 bases left between them. This CDR3 has 14 amino acids. The DNA of the CDR3 is TGCAGTGCTAGAAGGGCAGGTTTAACCTACGAGCAGTACTTC. Protein product: CSARRAGLTYEQYF.

On this clonotype itself: This sequence is one base from a far larger clone and is likely a read error. The rearrangement uses TRBV6-8 and TRBJ1-1, with unresolved D. The CDR3 loop spans 13 amino acids. Germline CDR1 MNHGY, CDR2 SAAAGT. V was trimmed by 6 bases and J by 1 base, leaving 9 bases between them. This CDR3 is CASRRHENTEAFF. The CDR3 region has the DNA TGTGCCAGCAGGAGACATGAGAACACTGAAGCTTTCTTT.

In this sample, this clonotype is medium-sized. This chain joins TRBV28 and TRBJ2-1; 10 bases line up with TRBD1. V shed 3 bases, J shed 5 bases, and the junction held 7 bases outside the gene matches. Germline V gene sequence: CDR1 MDHEN, CDR2 SYDVKM. The CDR3 is made up of 16 amino acids. DNA of the CDR3: TGTGCCAGCAGTTTCCCGGACAGGGGGAGGAACAATGAGCAGTTCTTC. It translates to CASSFPDRGRNNEQFF.

This clonotype was observed at least ten times. The CDR3 loop is CASSIAGSGANVLTF. The CDR3 nucleotides are TGTGCCAGTAGTATCGCTGGCTCTGGGGCCAACGTCCTGACTTTC. The chain joins TRBV19 to TRBJ2-6; D is uncertain. V lost 3 bases and J 0 bases, leaving 6 bases between the germline ends. The CDR3 spans 15 residues. Germline CDR1 LNHDA, CDR2 SQIVND (reference sequence). Full variable domain (outside the CDR3, taken from reference TRBV19 and TRBJ2-6): DGGITQSPKYLFRKEGQNVTLSCEQNLNHDAMYWYRQDPGQGLRLIYYSQIVNDFQKGDIAEGYSVSREKKESFPLTVTSAQKNPTAFYLCASSIAGSGANVLTFGAGSRLTVL.

As to this clonotype: A much bigger clone sits one base away, suggesting this may be a read error. The chain combines TRBV29-1 with TRBJ1-4; 7 positions agree with TRBD1. Trimming took 5 bases from V and 4 from J; bases not matched to a gene: 7. In germline, CDR1 is SQVTM, CDR2 ANQGSEA. The CDR3 contains 14 residues. The CDR3 nucleotides are TGCAGCGTTTCAATCTGGACAGGTAATGAAAAACTGTTTTTT. This sequence encodes CSVSIWTGNEKLFF.

The chain recombines TRBV19 with TRBJ2-2; D not certain. The CDR3 extends over 15 amino acids. Trimming took off 5 bases at V and 2 bases at J, with 12 bases between the two ends. Germline V lookup: CDR1 LNHDA, CDR2 SQIVND (reference sequence). The CDR3 DNA sequence: TGTGCCAGTAGTTCTACGATTCTAAACACCGGGGAGCTGTTTTTT. It yields the protein CASSSTILNTGELFF.

Remarks on this clonotype: Possible read error: a much larger clone is one base away. The rearrangement links TRBV4-1 to TRBJ2-5, with 9 positions matching TRBD2. The ends lost 3 bases at V and 2 bases at J; junction bases unmatched: 10. The length of the CDR3 is 17 residues. From germline, CDR1 is MGHRA and CDR2 YSYEKL. DNA for the CDR3: TGCGCCAGCAGCCATGCCCTGGGACTAGCATATCAAGAGACCCAGTACTTC. Translation gives CASSHALGLAYQETQYF.

This clonotype was counted only a few times. A much larger clone lies a single base off, so this may be a read error. The chain has TRBV15 and TRBJ2-2, with TRBD1 matching 7 bases. The CDR3 has 17 residues. CDR1 LNHNV and CDR2 YYDKDF come from the germline V gene (reference sequence). Germline trimming cut 0 bases from V and 4 bases from J; bases unmatched to any gene: 8. CDR3 DNA: TGTGCCACCAGCAGAGATAAGGGACAGCTGGGCACCGGGGAGCTGTTTTTT. Translated, it gives CATSRDKGQLGTGELFF. Full variable domain (rest looked up from reference TRBV15 and TRBJ2-2): DAMVIQNPRYQVTQFGKPVTLSCSQTLNHNVMYWYQQKSSQAPKLLFHYYDKDFNNEADTPDNFQSRRPNTSFCFLDIRSPGLGDTAMYLCATSRDKGQLGTGELFFGEGSRLTVL.

This clonotype showed up many times. J is TRBJ2-2 and V is TRBV18; D is unclear. The CDR3 contains 12 residues. V was clipped by 6 bases and J by 2 bases, with 4 bases between them. Per the germline V gene, CDR1 is KGHSH and CDR2 is LQKENI. The CDR3 loop reads CASSPNTGELFF. As DNA, the CDR3 is TGTGCCAGCTCGCCTAACACCGGGGAGCTGTTTTTT.

This clonotype was detected many times. The CDR3 nucleotides read TGTGCCAGCAGTACACCTCGGACAGGCCGGGACCGCCACACCTTC. Translation: CASSTPRTGRDRHTF. The chain employs TRBV3-1 and TRBJ1-2; 7 bases agree with TRBD1. This CDR3 has 15 amino acids. J was trimmed by 12 bases and V by 6 bases; bases with no gene match: 19. The V gene's germline CDR1 is LGHDT and CDR2 YNNKEL (reference sequence).

As for this clonotype: This is likely an artifact of a read error, given a far larger clone one base away. The chain carries TRBV6-8 and TRBJ1-3; TRBD1 matches 7 bases. CDR3 length: 16 amino acids. The germline V gene has CDR1 MNHGY and CDR2 SAAAGT. The CDR3: CASTRQGLTSGNNIYF. In DNA form, the CDR3 reads TGTGCCAGCACCCGACAGGGCCTTACCTCTGGAAACAACATATATTTT.

This clonotype qualifies as medium-sized. The chain links TRBV5-1 to TRBJ2-6, with 10 bases fitting TRBD1. Trimming cost V 3 bases and J 0 bases; bases outside gene matches: 3. Germline loops: CDR1 SGHRS, CDR2 YFSETQ. CDR3 length: 17 residues. CDR3 sequence reads: CASSWGQGNSGANVLTF. The CDR3 bases are TGCGCCAGCAGCTGGGGACAGGGGAACTCTGGGGCCAACGTCCTGACTTTC.

This clonotype qualifies as medium-sized. The rearrangement uses TRBV6-1 and TRBJ2-7; D call uncertain. The CDR3 totals 14 residues. The germline gives CDR1 MNHNS, CDR2 SASEGT. The V and J ends lost 6 bases and 4 bases respectively, with 16 bases between them. Written as DNA, the CDR3 is TGTGCCAGCAGCCCCAGCCTGGGAAATTACGAGCAGTACTTC. Its protein is CASSPSLGNYEQYF.

The chain employs TRBV28 and TRBJ2-2; D ambiguous. The CDR3 consists of 13 residues. CDR1 and CDR2 from the germline V gene are MDHEN and SYDVKM. V was trimmed by 6 bases and J by 9 bases, leaving 14 bases between them. The DNA for the CDR3 is TGTGCCAGCAGACTTCAGCGCGTCTGGGAGCTGTTTTTT. Encoded protein: CASRLQRVWELFF.